One and the same sample provided the 6 T cell receptor beta chains below, sequenced in a study of T cells in localized non-small cell lung cancer. Method: immunoSEQ multiplex PCR; TCRdb's copy keeps in-frame clones and lacks some. The table lists fewer than 35,000 clones, 85% to 90% of them singletons. Here the sequenced sample was peripheral blood, taken before any cancer treatment. The origin of the receptors is a female donor of 60 years or more with stage I lung adenocarcinoma.

This chain uses TRBV5-4 with TRBJ2-7; D is perhaps TRBD1 or TRBD2 (6 bases each). Trimming shortened V by 4 bases and J by 6 bases, and 20 bases separated the two germline ends. The germline V gene encodes CDR1 SGHNT and CDR2 YYREEE (reference sequence). This CDR3 spans 15 amino acids. The CDR3 reads CASSVGRGEWGEQYF. The CDR3 bases are TGTGCCAGCAGCGTCGGTAGGGGGGAGTGGGGCGAGCAGTACTTC.

This chain joins TRBV5-5 and TRBJ2-3; D remains ambiguous. CDR1 and CDR2 from the germline V gene are SGHKS and YYEKEE (reference sequence). The CDR3 spans 13 residues. V shed 2 bases and J shed 4 bases, with 8 bases lying between them. The CDR3 region is CASSFPPSDTQYF. The CDR3 DNA is TGTGCCAGCAGCTTCCCCCCTTCAGATACGCAGTATTTT.

The rearrangement uses TRBV4-2 and TRBJ2-7; the D is unclear. Trimming took 0 bases from V and 2 from J, leaving 14 bases between them. Germline CDR1 LGHNA, CDR2 YNFKEQ. CDR3 length equals 16 residues. The CDR3 nucleotides are TGTGCCAGCAGCCAAGAGTCCGCTAGGATCGCCTACGAGCAGTACTTC. Translating it yields CASSQESARIAYEQYF.

J is TRBJ2-1 and V is TRBV9; 9 bases fit TRBD2. This CDR3 contains 17 residues. The V gene end was trimmed by 3 bases and the J gene end by 2 bases; junction bases not matched to a gene: 9. CDR1 is SGDLS and CDR2 is YYNGEE in the germline V gene. The CDR3 loop reads CASSASLRGGTYNEQFF. The CDR3 nucleotides read TGTGCCAGCAGCGCCTCCCTGCGGGGGGGAACCTACAATGAGCAGTTCTTC. The full variable domain, its missing parts supplied by reference TRBV9 and TRBJ2-1, is DSGVTQTPKHLITATGQRVTLRCSPRSGDLSVYWYQQSLDQGLQFLIQYYNGEERAKGNILERFSAQQFPDLHSELNLSSLELGDSALYFCASSASLRGGTYNEQFFGPGTRLTVL.

V usage is TRBV10-3 and J usage is TRBJ2-5, with D tentatively TRBD1 or TRBD2 (5 bases each). V was trimmed by 10 bases and J by 0 bases, leaving 12 bases between them. The CDR3 spans 13 residues. Looked up from germline, CDR1 is ENHRY and CDR2 is SYGVKD. The CDR3 coding sequence is TGTGCCACCAGGGAGCGGAACCAAGAGACCCAGTACTTC. Translation gives CATRERNQETQYF.

This sequence joins TRBV2 and TRBJ2-2; 7 nucleotides match TRBD1. This CDR3 contains 14 residues. In germline, CDR1 is SNHLY, CDR2 FYNNEI. J gave up 3 bases and V 6 bases, and 4 bases lay outside the gene matches. The chain's CDR3 is CASRTGQYTGELFF. The CDR3 DNA is TGTGCCAGCAGGACAGGGCAATACACCGGGGAGCTGTTTTTT.